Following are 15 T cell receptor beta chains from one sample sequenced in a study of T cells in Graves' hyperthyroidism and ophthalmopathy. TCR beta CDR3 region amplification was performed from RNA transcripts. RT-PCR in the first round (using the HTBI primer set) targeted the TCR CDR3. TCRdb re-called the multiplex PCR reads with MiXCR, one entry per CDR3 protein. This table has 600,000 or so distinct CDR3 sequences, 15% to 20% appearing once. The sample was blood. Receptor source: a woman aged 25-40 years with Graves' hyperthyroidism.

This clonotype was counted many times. The CDR3 loop is CASSLGLARGVEQYF. In nucleotides, the CDR3 is TGTGCCAGCAGCTTAGGACTAGCTCGGGGGGTCGAGCAGTACTTC. The genes are TRBV7-2 and TRBJ2-7, with 7 bases aligning to TRBD2. Germline V gives CDR1 SGHTA, CDR2 FQGNSA. V dropped 1 base and J dropped 6; count of bases not matched to a gene: 9. CDR3 length equals 15 residues.

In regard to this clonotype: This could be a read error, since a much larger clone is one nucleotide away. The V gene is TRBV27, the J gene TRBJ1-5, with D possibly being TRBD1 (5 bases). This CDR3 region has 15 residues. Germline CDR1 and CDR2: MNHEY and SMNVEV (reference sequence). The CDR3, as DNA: TGTGCCAGCAGTTTTTATGGGACTAGCAATCGGCCCCAGCATTTT. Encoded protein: CASSFYGTSNRPQHF.

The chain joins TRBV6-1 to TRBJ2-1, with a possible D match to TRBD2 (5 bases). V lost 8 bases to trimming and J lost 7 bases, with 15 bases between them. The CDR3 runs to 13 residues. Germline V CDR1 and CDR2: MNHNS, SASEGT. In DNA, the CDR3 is TGTGCCAGCCGCATACGGGGTGTGAATGAGCAGTTCTTC. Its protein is CASRIRGVNEQFF.

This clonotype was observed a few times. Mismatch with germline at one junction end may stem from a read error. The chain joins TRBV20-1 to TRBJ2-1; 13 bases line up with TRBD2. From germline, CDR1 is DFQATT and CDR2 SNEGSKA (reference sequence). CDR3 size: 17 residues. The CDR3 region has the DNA TGCAGTGCTAGGGGGACTAGCGGGGATTTATCCTACAGTGAGCAGTTCTTC. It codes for CSARGTSGDLSYSEQFF.

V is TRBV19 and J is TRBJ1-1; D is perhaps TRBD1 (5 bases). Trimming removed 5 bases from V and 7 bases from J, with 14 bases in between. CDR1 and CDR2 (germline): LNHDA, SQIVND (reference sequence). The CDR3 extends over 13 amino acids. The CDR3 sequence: CASSFQGGVEAFF. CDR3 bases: TGTGCCAGTAGTTTTCAGGGAGGGGTTGAAGCTTTCTTT.

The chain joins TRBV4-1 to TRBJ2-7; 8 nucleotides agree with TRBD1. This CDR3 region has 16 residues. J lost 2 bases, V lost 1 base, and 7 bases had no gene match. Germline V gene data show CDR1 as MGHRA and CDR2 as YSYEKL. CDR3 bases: TGCGCCAGCAGCCAAGTTCCGACAGGGGTGGCCTACGAGCAGTACTTC. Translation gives CASSQVPTGVAYEQYF.

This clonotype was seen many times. The CDR3 DNA follows: TGTGCCAGCTCACCAGAGCAGACCCAGTACTTC. Its protein is CASSPEQTQYF. This chain uses TRBV18 with TRBJ2-5; no firm D call. The V end lost 2 bases, the J end lost 6 bases, and 4 bases lay between the germline ends. This CDR3 has 11 amino acids. Per germline, CDR1 KGHSH and CDR2 LQKENI.

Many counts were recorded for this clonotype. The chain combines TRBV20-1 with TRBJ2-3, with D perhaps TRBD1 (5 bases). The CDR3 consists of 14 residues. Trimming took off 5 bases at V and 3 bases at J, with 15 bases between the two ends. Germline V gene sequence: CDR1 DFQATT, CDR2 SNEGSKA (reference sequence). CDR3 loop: CSAEPDSFTDTQYF. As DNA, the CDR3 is TGCAGTGCTGAGCCCGACAGTTTTACAGATACGCAGTATTTT.

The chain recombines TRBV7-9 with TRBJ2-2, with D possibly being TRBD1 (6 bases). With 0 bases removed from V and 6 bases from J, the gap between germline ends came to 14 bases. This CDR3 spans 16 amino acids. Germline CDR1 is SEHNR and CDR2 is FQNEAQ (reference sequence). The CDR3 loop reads CASSLASRGEAGELFF. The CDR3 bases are TGTGCCAGCAGCTTAGCCAGCAGGGGCGAGGCCGGGGAGCTGTTTTTT.

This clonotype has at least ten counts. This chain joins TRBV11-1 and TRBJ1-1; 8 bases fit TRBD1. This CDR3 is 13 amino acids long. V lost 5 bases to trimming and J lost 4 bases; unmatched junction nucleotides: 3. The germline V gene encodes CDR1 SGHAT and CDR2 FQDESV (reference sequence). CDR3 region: CASSEQGVTEAFF. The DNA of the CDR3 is TGTGCCAGCAGCGAACAGGGGGTCACTGAAGCTTTCTTT.

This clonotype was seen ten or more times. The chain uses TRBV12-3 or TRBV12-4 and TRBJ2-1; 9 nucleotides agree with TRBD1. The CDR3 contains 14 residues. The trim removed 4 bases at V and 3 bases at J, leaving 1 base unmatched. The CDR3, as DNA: TGTGCCAGCAGTTGGGACAGGGACTACAATGAGCAGTTCTTC. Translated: CASSWDRDYNEQFF.

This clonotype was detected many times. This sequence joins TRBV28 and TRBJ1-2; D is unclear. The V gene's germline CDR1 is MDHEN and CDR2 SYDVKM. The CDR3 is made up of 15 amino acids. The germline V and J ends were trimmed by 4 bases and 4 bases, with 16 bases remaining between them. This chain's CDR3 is CASSSGNQVVYGYTF. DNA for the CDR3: TGTGCCAGCAGTTCCGGAAATCAGGTGGTCTATGGCTACACCTTC.

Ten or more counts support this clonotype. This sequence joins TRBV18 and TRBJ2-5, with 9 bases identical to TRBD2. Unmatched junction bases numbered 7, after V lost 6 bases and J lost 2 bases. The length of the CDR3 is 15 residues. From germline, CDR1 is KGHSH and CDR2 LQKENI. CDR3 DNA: TGTGCCAGCTCGCGGGGACTAGCCGAGCAAGAGACCCAGTACTTC. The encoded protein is CASSRGLAEQETQYF. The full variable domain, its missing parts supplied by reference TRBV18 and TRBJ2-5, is NAGVMQNPRHLVRRRGQEARLRCSPMKGHSHVYWYRQLPEEGLKFMVYLQKENIIDESGMPKERFSAEFPKEGPSILRIQQVVRGDSAAYFCASSRGLAEQETQYFGPGTRLLVL.

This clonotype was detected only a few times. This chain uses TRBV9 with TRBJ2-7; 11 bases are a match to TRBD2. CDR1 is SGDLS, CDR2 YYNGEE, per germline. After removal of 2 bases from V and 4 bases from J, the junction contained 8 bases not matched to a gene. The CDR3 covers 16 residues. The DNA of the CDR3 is TGTGCCAGCAGCGTTACTAGCGGGGGAGCCCCTTACGAGCAGTACTTC. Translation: CASSVTSGGAPYEQYF.

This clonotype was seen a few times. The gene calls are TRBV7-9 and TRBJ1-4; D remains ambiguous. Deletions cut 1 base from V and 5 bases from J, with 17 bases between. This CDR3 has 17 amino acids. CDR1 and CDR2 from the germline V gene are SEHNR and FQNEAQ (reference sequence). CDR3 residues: CASSLVDPLDTNEKLFF. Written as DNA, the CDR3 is TGTGCCAGCAGCTTAGTGGACCCACTCGACACGAATGAAAAACTGTTTTTT.